One and the same sample provided the 29 T cell receptor beta chains below, sequenced in a study of OX40 agonist ivuxolimab in advanced cancers. TCRdb's copy holds only in-frame clones and misses some; the assay was immunoSEQ multiplex PCR. This sample carries tens of thousands of clones, 80% of them seen once, and the ten largest clones take roughly 2.4%. Sequencing used CD4+ or CD8+ T cells sorted from blood, obtained in a trial of the OX40 agonist ivuxolimab. The receptors originated from an adult with an advanced solid tumor such as melanoma, head and neck, liver or kidney cancer.

This clone was counted between two and nine times. V and J are TRBV29-1 and TRBJ1-1; D remains unclear. The CDR3 length is 10 residues. Trimming took off 6 bases at V and 7 bases at J, with 9 bases between the two ends. CDR1 is SQVTM and CDR2 is ANQGSEA in the germline V gene. The CDR3 coding sequence is TGCAGCGTCTCGGACGTTGAAGCTTTCTTT. This sequence encodes CSVSDVEAFF.

The chain employs TRBV27 and TRBJ1-1; 7 bases agree with TRBD1. The CDR3 length is 15 residues. The ends lost 5 bases at V and 0 bases at J; junction bases unmatched: 6. From germline, CDR1 is MNHEY and CDR2 SMNVEV (reference sequence). The DNA for the CDR3 is TGTGCCAGCAGTCCGGACAGGCTTATGAACACTGAAGCTTTCTTT. This sequence encodes CASSPDRLMNTEAFF.

The chain is built from TRBV7-2 and TRBJ2-1; 13 bases align to TRBD2. V shed 5 bases and J 7 bases; nucleotides not matched to a gene: 8. Looked up from germline, CDR1 is SGHTA and CDR2 is FQGNSA. The CDR3 spans 16 residues. The CDR3 DNA sequence: TGTGCCAGCAGCGCCCGGACTAGCGGGAGTTTTAATGAGCAGTTCTTC. Protein product: CASSARTSGSFNEQFF.

This clone was seen a handful of times. The chain has TRBV10-3 and TRBJ1-4, with TRBD1 matching 11 bases. Germline CDR1 and CDR2: ENHRY and SYGVKD. The CDR3 sequence is 15 residues long. V lost 3 bases and J lost 7; bases outside the gene matches: 4. CDR3 amino acids: CAISDAGQGVEKLFF. The CDR3 DNA sequence: TGTGCCATCAGTGATGCGGGACAGGGGGTTGAAAAACTGTTTTTT.

V gene TRBV6-5 combines with J gene TRBJ2-7, with D possibly matching TRBD1 (6 bases). V shed 6 bases and J shed 2 bases, with 14 bases lying between them. Per the germline V gene, CDR1 is MNHEY and CDR2 is SVGAGI. The CDR3 extends over 14 amino acids. CDR3 in DNA: TGTGCCAGCAGCTCCTTAACAGGGACCTACGAGCAGTACTTC. This gives the protein CASSSLTGTYEQYF.

The CDR3 bases are TGTGCCAGCAGCTTAGAGGGAACTAGCGGCTACGAGCAGTACTTC. Translating it yields CASSLEGTSGYEQYF. The chain joins TRBV7-2 to TRBJ2-7, with 8 bases matching TRBD2. The germline V gene encodes CDR1 SGHTA and CDR2 FQGNSA. The CDR3 covers 15 residues. V shed 1 base and J 3 bases; nucleotides not matched to a gene: 5.

V and J are TRBV5-3 and TRBJ2-6; D remains unclear. TRBV5-3 is treated as an ORF (open reading frame) with a function not yet certain. V lost 0 bases and J lost 0, with 4 bases in between. The CDR3 is 15 amino acids. The CDR3 sequence: CARSLGYSGANVLTF. The DNA for the CDR3 is TGTGCCAGAAGCTTGGGCTACTCTGGGGCCAACGTCCTGACTTTC.

The rearrangement links TRBV30 to TRBJ2-7, with D unclear. This CDR3 contains 15 residues. Trimming took off 3 bases at V and 0 bases at J, with 15 bases between the two ends. Germline CDR1 GTSNPN, CDR2 SVGIG (reference sequence). In nucleotides, the CDR3 is TGTGCCTGGAGGGGCAATGGGCTCCCCTCCTACGAGCAGTACTTC. It codes for CAWRGNGLPSYEQYF.

This clone was observed a single time. DNA of the CDR3: TGTGCCAGCAGTTTCCGCAGGGGTGCCTACGAGCAGTACTTC. It specifies CASSFRRGAYEQYF. This chain joins TRBV27 and TRBJ2-7; possible D gene TRBD1, 6 bases. The CDR3 extends over 14 amino acids. V was trimmed by 3 bases and J by 2 bases, leaving 11 bases between them. Germline lookup yields CDR1 MNHEY and CDR2 SMNVEV (reference sequence).

Regarding this clone: The junction departs from the called germline gene at one end, perhaps through a read error. This sequence joins TRBV4-1 and TRBJ1-3; 8 nucleotides align to TRBD1. The CDR3 has 15 residues. Germline CDR1 and CDR2: MGHRA and YSYEKL. CDR3 DNA sequence: TGCGCCAGCAGCCAGGCATTCAGGGGGCGAGACACCATACATTTT. It translates to CASSQAFRGRDTIHF.

The chain recombines TRBV19 with TRBJ1-2; possibly TRBD1 for D (6 bases). The germline V gene has CDR1 LNHDA and CDR2 SQIVND (reference sequence). V shed 6 bases and J shed 2 bases, with 10 bases lying between them. The CDR3 spans 13 residues. CDR3 in DNA: TGTGCCAGTAGGGGACAACTAAACTATGGCTACACCTTC. Protein product: CASRGQLNYGYTF.

The rearrangement joins TRBV25-1 to TRBJ1-1, with D tentatively TRBD1 (5 bases). This CDR3 is built from 15 residues. Trimming removed 1 base at V and 1 base at J, with 10 bases between. Germline-derived CDR1 and CDR2 are MGHDK and SYGVNS. The DNA for the CDR3 is TGTGCCAGCAGTGAATTCTCAGGGAGGAACACTGAAGCTTTCTTT. This translates into CASSEFSGRNTEAFF.

This chain connects TRBV5-1 to TRBJ1-3; D call uncertain. The germline V gene has CDR1 SGHRS and CDR2 YFSETQ. V lost 5 bases and J lost 0, with 9 bases in between. The CDR3 spans 14 residues. In nucleotides, the CDR3 is TGCGCCAGCAGTGACAACCTCTCTGGAAACACCATATATTTT. Its protein product is CASSDNLSGNTIYF. The whole variable domain, filled in from reference TRBV5-1 and TRBJ1-3, reads KAGVTQTPRYLIKTRGQQVTLSCSPISGHRSVSWYQQTPGQGLQFLFEYFSETQRNKGNFPGRFSGRQFSNSRSEMNVSTLELGDSALYLCASSDNLSGNTIYFGEGSWLTVV.

CDR3 amino acids: CATSRRGLAAYNEQFF. In nucleotides, the CDR3 is TGTGCCACCAGCAGACGGGGACTAGCGGCCTACAATGAGCAGTTCTTC. The chain links TRBV15 to TRBJ2-1; TRBD2 matches 11 bases. The CDR3 totals 16 residues. The V segment lost 2 bases and the J segment 2 bases; nucleotides outside the gene matches: 2. Germline assignment: CDR1 LNHNV and CDR2 YYDKDF (reference sequence).

This sequence joins TRBV6-5 and TRBJ1-5; D not resolved. Trimming removed 7 bases from V and 4 bases from J, with 11 bases in between. The CDR3 has 13 residues. Germline CDR1 is MNHEY and CDR2 is SVGAGI. This chain's CDR3 is CASTDSRNQPQHF. CDR3 bases: TGTGCCAGCACCGACTCCCGGAATCAGCCCCAGCATTTT.

The chain uses TRBV30 and TRBJ2-2, with D possibly being TRBD2 (5 bases). Germline V gene sequence: CDR1 GTSNPN, CDR2 SVGIG (reference sequence). The length of the CDR3 is 11 residues. Trimming cost V 3 bases and J 7 bases, with 6 bases left between them. The CDR3 spells CAWRAGGELFF. The CDR3 DNA follows: TGTGCCTGGAGGGCGGGCGGGGAGCTGTTTTTT.

The rearrangement uses TRBV11-2 and TRBJ2-7; D is uncertain. Germline V gene sequence: CDR1 SGHAT, CDR2 FQNNGV. Between the trimmed V and J ends, which lost 0 bases and 3 bases, there was a span of 12 bases. The CDR3 length is 15 residues. CDR3 residues: CASSLEPDLFYEQYF. The CDR3 DNA follows: TGTGCCAGCAGCTTAGAACCGGACCTCTTCTACGAGCAGTACTTC.

This clone has a single count. The chain carries TRBV4-1 and TRBJ2-1; the match to TRBD2 covers 12 bases. CDR1 is MGHRA, CDR2 YSYEKL, per germline. The ends lost 4 bases at V and 9 bases at J; junction bases unmatched: 7. CDR3 length equals 15 residues. CDR3 amino acids: CASSPGTSGLIEQFF. The CDR3 nucleotides are TGCGCCAGCAGCCCCGGGACTAGCGGGCTTATTGAGCAGTTCTTC.

This clone was detected a few times. J is TRBJ1-1 and V is TRBV6-1, with a tentative D call TRBD1 (5 bases). Germline values: CDR1 MNHNS, CDR2 SASEGT. Trimming removed 7 bases at V and 8 bases at J, with 11 bases between. The CDR3 loop spans 11 amino acids. The CDR3 region has the DNA TGTGCCAGCAACCAGGGTTCGGAAGCTTTCTTT. As protein: CASNQGSEAFF.

V is TRBV18 and J is TRBJ1-5; the match to TRBD1 covers 7 bases. The V segment lost 5 bases and the J segment 6 bases; nucleotides outside the gene matches: 7. This CDR3 contains 14 residues. Germline V lookup: CDR1 KGHSH, CDR2 LQKENI. CDR3 DNA sequence: TGTGCCAGCTCAAACACAGGGGCGTCTCAGCCCCAGCATTTT. Its protein product is CASSNTGASQPQHF.

V is TRBV28 and J is TRBJ2-7; either TRBD1 or TRBD2 may fit D (5 bases each). CDR3 length equals 13 residues. Germline loops: CDR1 MDHEN, CDR2 SYDVKM. Trimming pared 3 bases from V and 4 bases from J, leaving 10 bases between. Here the CDR3 DNA reads TGTGCCAGCAGTTTTTTGGGGACGTACGAGCAGTACTTC. As protein: CASSFLGTYEQYF.

The rearrangement links TRBV30 to TRBJ2-1, with D tentatively TRBD2 (6 bases). The germline V gene has CDR1 GTSNPN and CDR2 SVGIG (reference sequence). There are 15 residues in the CDR3. V was pared by 3 bases and J by 4 bases, with 16 bases between. The CDR3 DNA is TGTGCCTGGAGCAGGGACTCCAAGCCGTACAATGAGCAGTTCTTC. This translates into CAWSRDSKPYNEQFF.

This sequence joins TRBV5-1 and TRBJ2-1, with D tentatively TRBD2 (5 bases). V shed 1 base and J shed 5 bases, with 7 bases lying between them. Per germline, CDR1 SGHRS and CDR2 YFSETQ. This CDR3 is 13 amino acids long. As DNA, the CDR3 is TGCGCCAGCAGCTTGAGCGGTCACAATGAGCAGTTCTTC. It specifies CASSLSGHNEQFF.

This clone came up once. This chain uses TRBV5-1 with TRBJ2-7; tentative D call: TRBD2 (6 bases). Germline-derived CDR1 and CDR2 are SGHRS and YFSETQ. This CDR3 region has 15 residues. The ends were cut back, 4 bases at V and 4 bases at J, with 18 bases in the middle. The CDR3 region has the DNA TGCGCCAGCAGCACAGCTGGAGGGGTCGCGTACGAGCAGTACTTC. Its protein product is CASSTAGGVAYEQYF.

The J gene is TRBJ1-5, the V gene TRBV11-2; D ambiguous. The CDR3 is 13 residues long. The V and J ends lost 0 bases and 4 bases respectively, with 4 bases between them. The germline V gene has CDR1 SGHAT and CDR2 FQNNGV. The CDR3 is CASSLERNQPQHF. Here the CDR3 DNA reads TGTGCCAGCAGCTTAGAAAGGAATCAGCCCCAGCATTTT.

This chain connects TRBV27 to TRBJ1-3; D gene ambiguous. In germline, CDR1 is MNHEY, CDR2 SMNVEV (reference sequence). Trimming removed 0 bases from V and 0 bases from J, with 12 bases in between. CDR3 length: 17 residues. The CDR3 protein is CASSLSARASSGNTIYF. As DNA, the CDR3 is TGTGCCAGCAGTTTATCGGCGAGGGCGAGCTCTGGAAACACCATATATTTT.

The rearrangement uses TRBV5-1 and TRBJ2-5, with TRBD1 matching over 7 bases. Looked up from germline, CDR1 is SGHRS and CDR2 is YFSETQ. V lost 1 base to trimming and J lost 1 base; unmatched junction nucleotides: 4. The CDR3 is made up of 15 amino acids. DNA of the CDR3: TGCGCCAGCAGCTTGTGGCAGGGGGTCCAAGAGACCCAGTACTTC. Residues: CASSLWQGVQETQYF. The entire variable domain, with the rest obtained from reference TRBV5-1 and TRBJ2-5, is as follows: KAGVTQTPRYLIKTRGQQVTLSCSPISGHRSVSWYQQTPGQGLQFLFEYFSETQRNKGNFPGRFSGRQFSNSRSEMNVSTLELGDSALYLCASSLWQGVQETQYFGPGTRLLVL.

This chain uses TRBV28 with TRBJ2-1, with D perhaps matching TRBD2 (6 bases). The CDR3 extends over 16 amino acids. Germline CDR1 and CDR2: MDHEN and SYDVKM. The germline V and J ends were trimmed by 5 bases and 0 bases, with 14 bases remaining between them. The CDR3 region has the DNA TGTGCCAGCAGTCCCGGACTACCCAGCTCCTACAATGAGCAGTTCTTC. Amino acid sequence: CASSPGLPSSYNEQFF.

This clone was seen once. This chain uses TRBV14 with TRBJ2-1; unclear D gene. The CDR3 length is 13 residues. Trimming left V 3 bases short and J 6 bases short, with 9 bases between. Germline values: CDR1 SGHDN, CDR2 FVKESK. CDR3 in amino acids: CASSQDGGNEQFF. In DNA, the CDR3 is TGTGCCAGCAGCCAGGATGGCGGCAATGAGCAGTTCTTC.